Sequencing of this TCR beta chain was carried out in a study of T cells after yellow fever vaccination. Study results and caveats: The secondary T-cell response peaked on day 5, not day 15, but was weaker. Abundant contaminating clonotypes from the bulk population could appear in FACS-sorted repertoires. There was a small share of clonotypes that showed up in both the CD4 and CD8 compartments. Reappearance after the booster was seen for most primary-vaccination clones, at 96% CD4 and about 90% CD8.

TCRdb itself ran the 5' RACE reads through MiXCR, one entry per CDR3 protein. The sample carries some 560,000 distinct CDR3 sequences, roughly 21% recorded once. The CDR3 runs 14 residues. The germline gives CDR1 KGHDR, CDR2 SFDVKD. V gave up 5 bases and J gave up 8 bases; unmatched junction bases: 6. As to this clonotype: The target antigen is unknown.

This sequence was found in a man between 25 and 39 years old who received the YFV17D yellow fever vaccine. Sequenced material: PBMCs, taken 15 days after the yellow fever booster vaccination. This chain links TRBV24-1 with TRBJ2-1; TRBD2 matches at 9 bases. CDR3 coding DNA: TGTGCCACCAGTGTGAGCGGGAGGACCGATGAGCAGTTCTTC. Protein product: CATSVSGRTDEQFF.